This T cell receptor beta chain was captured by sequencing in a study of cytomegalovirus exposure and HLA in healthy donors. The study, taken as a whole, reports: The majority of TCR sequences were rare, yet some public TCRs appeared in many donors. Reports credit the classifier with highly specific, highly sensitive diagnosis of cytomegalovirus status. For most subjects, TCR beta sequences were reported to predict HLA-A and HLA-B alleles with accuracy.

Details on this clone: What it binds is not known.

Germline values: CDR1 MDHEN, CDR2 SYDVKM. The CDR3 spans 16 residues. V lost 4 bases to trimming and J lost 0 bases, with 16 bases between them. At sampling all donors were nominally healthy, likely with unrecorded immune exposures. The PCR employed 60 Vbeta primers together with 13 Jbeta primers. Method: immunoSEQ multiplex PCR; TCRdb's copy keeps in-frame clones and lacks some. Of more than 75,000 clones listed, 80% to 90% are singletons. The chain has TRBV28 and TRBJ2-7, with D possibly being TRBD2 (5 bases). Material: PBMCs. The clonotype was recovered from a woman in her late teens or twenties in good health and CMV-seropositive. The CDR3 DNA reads TGTGCCAGCAGTTCCTTGAGCGGAGGCGGCTCCTACGAGCAGTACTTC. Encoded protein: CASSSLSGGGSYEQYF. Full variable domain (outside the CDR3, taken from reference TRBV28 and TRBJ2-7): DVKVTQSSRYLVKRTGEKVFLECVQDMDHENMFWYRQDPGLGLRLIYFSYDVKMKEKGDIPEGYSVSREKKERFSLILESASTNQTSMYLCASSSLSGGGSYEQYFGPGTRLTVT.